The next 3 T cell receptor beta chains were all read from a single sample in a study of cytomegalovirus exposure and HLA in healthy donors. 13 Jbeta primers and 60 Vbeta primers were used for the PCR. Only in-frame clones appear in the TCRdb table, and some are missing; sequencing was by immunoSEQ multiplex PCR. The sample holds about 81,000 clones, around 90% seen once. The sequenced sample was PBMCs. All receptors come from a young man in good health and CMV-seronegative.

V is TRBV28 and J is TRBJ2-7; weak D call: TRBD1 (5 bases). V was clipped by 7 bases and J by 2 bases, with 18 bases between them. The CDR3 covers 15 residues. Germline V lookup: CDR1 MDHEN, CDR2 SYDVKM. CDR3 sequence (DNA): TGTGCCAGCACCCCTGTGCTAGGGGCTCCCTACGAGCAGTACTTC. This translates into CASTPVLGAPYEQYF.

The rearrangement uses TRBV30 and TRBJ2-6; D unclear. This CDR3 is 13 amino acids long. V lost 7 bases, J lost 1 base, and 8 bases lay in between. Germline V gene lookup returns CDR1 GTSNPN and CDR2 SVGIG (reference sequence). The CDR3, as DNA: TGTGCCTTACTATCTTCTGGGGCCAACGTCCTGACTTTC. It translates to CALLSSGANVLTF.

Of note for this clone: At one of its ends the junction is not consistent with the germline gene, which may arise from a read error. The rearrangement joins TRBV7-9 to TRBJ2-2; 8 bases match TRBD2. Germline V gene lookup returns CDR1 SEHNR and CDR2 FQNEAQ (reference sequence). The CDR3 covers 16 residues. The CDR3 DNA follows: TGTTCCAGCAGCCCCCGCCGAGCGGGAGAGATCGGGGAGCTGTTTTTT. Its protein product is CSSSPRRAGEIGELFF.